These 2 T cell receptor beta chains originate from one sample sequenced in a study of neurological immune-mediated disorders (dated by TCRdb to the late 2010s). Library generation was performed with 5' RACE. The sequencer was an Illumina HiSeq 2500. TCRdb cleaned the public reads at Q25 with fastp, built clones with MiXCR and kept in-frame beta chains. Rows matching on CDR3 protein sequence are summarized as one entry with the most common DNA and genes. The sample table contains about 50,000 distinct CDR3 sequences; only one count was recorded for around 4.4% of them. The ten largest account for about 3.1% of the sample. The specimen sequenced was PBMCs. The receptors shown here come from a man aged 45-65 years with multiple sclerosis.

The sample holds many counts of this clonotype. This rearrangement joins TRBV10-3 to TRBJ1-2; D remains unclear. Germline V lookup: CDR1 ENHRY, CDR2 SYGVKD. The V end lost 2 bases, the J end lost 6 bases, and 13 bases lay between the germline ends. This CDR3 is 14 amino acids long. CDR3 residues: CAISERLDRNGYTF. The CDR3 bases are TGTGCCATCAGTGAGCGGCTAGACCGCAATGGCTACACCTTC.

This clonotype has only a few counts. The chain uses TRBV29-1 and TRBJ2-5, with a possible D match to TRBD2 (6 bases). Trimming left V 3 bases short and J 6 bases short, with 14 bases between. The CDR3 sequence is 13 residues long. Germline V gives CDR1 SQVTM, CDR2 ANQGSEA. CDR3 coding DNA: TGCAGCGTTGAGCAAACTAGCACCCAGACCCAGTACTTC. Amino acid sequence: CSVEQTSTQTQYF.